These T cell receptor beta chains were read from a single sample in a study of blood T cells in healthy people across ages. Each CDR3 protein gets one entry after TCRdb re-called the 5' RACE reads with MiXCR. The sample carries more than 1.4 million distinct CDR3 sequences, around two fifths recorded once. The sequenced sample was blood. The receptor source for this set is a woman younger than 30 in good health. CDR3s include the opening cysteine and the closing phenylalanine or tryptophan. D genes are given only for firm matches. A clone size is listed for some rows: how often the clone was seen (once, few, many), or a class if it is expanded.

J gene: TRBJ2-7; V gene: TRBV5-1; D gene: -; clone size: -; CDR3 DNA: TGCGCCAGCAGCTTGGCCTTGAGCTCCTACAATGAGCAGTACTTC; CDR3 protein: CASSLALSSYNEQYF
J gene: TRBJ2-3; V gene: TRBV25-1; D gene: TRBD1; clone size: few; CDR3 DNA: TGTGCCAGCATTGACAGGGGGATAGGCGCAGATACGCAGTATTTT; CDR3 protein: CASIDRGIGADTQYF
J gene: TRBJ2-3; V gene: TRBV20-1; D gene: -; clone size: -; CDR3 DNA: TGCAGTGCTAGAGCGGGGGCAGATACGCAGTATTTT; CDR3 protein: CSARAGADTQYF
J gene: TRBJ1-2; V gene: TRBV6-5; D gene: TRBD1; clone size: few; CDR3 DNA: TGTGCCAGCAGTTCCGGGACAGGGGTAGCTAGATTCTGGAACTATGGCTACACCTTC; CDR3 protein: CASSSGTGVARFWNYGYTF
J gene: TRBJ2-1; V gene: TRBV20-1; D gene: -; clone size: -; CDR3 DNA: TGCAGTGCTAGAGATCAGGGGGGGCCGGGTGAGCAGTTCTTC; CDR3 protein: CSARDQGGPGEQFF
J gene: TRBJ1-5; V gene: TRBV20-1; D gene: TRBD1; clone size: -; CDR3 DNA: TGCAGTGCCCCCGCACAGGGGATCGGCAATCAGCCCCAGCATTTT; CDR3 protein: CSAPAQGIGNQPQHF
J gene: TRBJ2-3; V gene: TRBV7-7; D gene: TRBD2; clone size: -; CDR3 DNA: TGTGCCAGCAGCTTAGGGACGGCTAGCGGGACCACAGATACGCAGTATTTT; CDR3 protein: CASSLGTASGTTDTQYF
J gene: TRBJ1-1; V gene: TRBV27; D gene: -; clone size: few; CDR3 DNA: TGTGCCAGCAGTTCCTTTCAGCCGGGGACTGAAGCTTTCTTT; CDR3 protein: CASSSFQPGTEAFF
J gene: TRBJ1-2; V gene: TRBV29-1; D gene: -; clone size: -; CDR3 DNA: TGCAGCGTTGAATGGCCAGATAAAGACTATGGCTACACCTTC; CDR3 protein: CSVEWPDKDYGYTF
J gene: TRBJ2-3; V gene: TRBV30; D gene: TRBD2; clone size: -; CDR3 DNA: TGTGCCTGGAGTGCGCAGCTACTAGCGACTAGCACAGATACGCAGTATTTT; CDR3 protein: CAWSAQLLATSTDTQYF
J gene: TRBJ2-2; V gene: TRBV7-9; D gene: -; clone size: -; CDR3 DNA: TGTGCCAGCAGCCCGAACCGGGACGGACTGACCGGGGAGCTGTTTTTT; CDR3 protein: CASSPNRDGLTGELFF
J gene: TRBJ2-3; V gene: TRBV15; D gene: TRBD2; clone size: -; CDR3 DNA: TGTGCCACCAGCACATCGTCCGGGACTACCCGAGATACGCAGTATTTT; CDR3 protein: CATSTSSGTTRDTQYF
J gene: TRBJ2-2; V gene: TRBV5-1; D gene: TRBD2; clone size: -; CDR3 DNA: TGCGCCAGCAGCTTGGGGACTAGCGGGAGGGCGAACACCGGGGAGCTGTTTTTT; CDR3 protein: CASSLGTSGRANTGELFF
J gene: TRBJ1-5; V gene: TRBV28; D gene: -; clone size: -; CDR3 DNA: TGTGCCAGCAGTTCGCCGGGAGCTACCAATCAGCCCCAGCATTTT; CDR3 protein: CASSSPGATNQPQHF
J gene: TRBJ2-1; V gene: TRBV7-8; D gene: TRBD2; clone size: -; CDR3 DNA: TGTGCCAGCAGATCGTGGCGGGAGAACCGGAACAATGAGCAGTTCTTC; CDR3 protein: CASRSWRENRNNEQFF
J gene: TRBJ2-1; V gene: TRBV3-1; D gene: -; clone size: -; CDR3 DNA: TGTGCCAGCAGCCAAAAGGGGGAGTACTACAATGAGCAGTTCTTC; CDR3 protein: CASSQKGEYYNEQFF
J gene: TRBJ2-3; V gene: TRBV12-3/TRBV12-4; D gene: TRBD2; clone size: -; CDR3 DNA: TGTGCCAGCAGCCGGGGCTTAGCGGGAGGGGGCACAGATACGCAGTATTTT; CDR3 protein: CASSRGLAGGGTDTQYF
J gene: TRBJ1-5; V gene: TRBV28; D gene: -; clone size: few; CDR3 DNA: TGTGCCAGCAGTTTTAGACAGGTTCTTCAGCCCCAGCATTTT; CDR3 protein: CASSFRQVLQPQHF
J gene: TRBJ2-1; V gene: TRBV5-1; D gene: TRBD1; clone size: few; CDR3 DNA: TGCGCCAGCAGCGGAGAGACAGGGAATGAGCAGTTCTTC; CDR3 protein: CASSGETGNEQFF
J gene: TRBJ2-3; V gene: TRBV7-2; D gene: -; clone size: -; CDR3 DNA: TGTGCCAGCAGCTTAGTTAGCCGTGGGTCGGCCGGGACGCAGTATTTT; CDR3 protein: CASSLVSRGSAGTQYF